Here is one TCR beta chain with its context. The target antigen is unknown. Here immunoSEQ multiplex PCR was the method, and the copy in TCRdb shows in-frame clones only, minus some. This table holds fewer than 50,000 clones, 90% found once. The CDR3 spans 14 residues. The V and J ends lost 4 bases and 1 base respectively, with 10 bases between them. CDR1 MNHEY and CDR2 SVGAGI come from the germline V gene. The record originates from a study of T cell responses to AZD1222 COVID-19 vaccine. The study, taken as a whole, reports: The reported proportion of spike-specific TCRs targeting unmutated variant regions was nearly half. Compared with day 0, the breadth and depth of the Spike-specific TCR repertoire rose significantly after two doses of AZD1222. Spike-spanning, vaccine-associated CD4 TCRs were dominant at 160-218 and 743-854.

The receptor was derived from an adult who received the AZD1222 COVID-19 vaccine. This specimen consisted of peripheral blood, obtained 28 days after the second AZD1222 dose. This sequence joins TRBV6-5 and TRBJ1-1; possibly TRBD1 for D (5 bases). The CDR3 region is CASSWGRTNTEAFF. The CDR3 region has the DNA TGTGCCAGCAGTTGGGGCAGGACGAACACTGAAGCTTTCTTT.